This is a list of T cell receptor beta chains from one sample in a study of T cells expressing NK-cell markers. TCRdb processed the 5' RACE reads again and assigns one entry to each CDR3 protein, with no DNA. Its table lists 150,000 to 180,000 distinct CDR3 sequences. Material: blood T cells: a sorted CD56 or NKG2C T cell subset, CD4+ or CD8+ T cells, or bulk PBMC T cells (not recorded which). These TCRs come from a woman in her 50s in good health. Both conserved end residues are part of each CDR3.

CDR3: CASSLGGPTEAFF
J: TRBJ1-1
V: TRBV27

CDR3: CASSFLIAAGDTQYF
J: TRBJ2-3
V: TRBV12-3/TRBV12-4

CDR3: CASSEAPIEDYNEQFF
J: TRBJ2-1
V: TRBV10-2

CDR3: CASSDRRDFSRDEQFF
J: TRBJ2-1
V: TRBV6-1

CDR3: CATSDSFLSGGANVLTF
J: TRBJ2-6
V: TRBV24-1

CDR3: CASSQEPSRGYNEQFF
J: TRBJ2-1
V: TRBV4-2

CDR3: CASSLARDREAYNEQFF
J: TRBJ2-1
V: TRBV7-8

CDR3: CASSHDAESYEQYF
J: TRBJ2-7
V: TRBV6-5

CDR3: CASSSTHPGTQYF
J: TRBJ2-5
V: TRBV7-9

CDR3: CASSAAGYTDTQYF
J: TRBJ2-3
V: TRBV25-1

CDR3: CSVLDYTYNEQFF
J: TRBJ2-1
V: TRBV29-1

CDR3: CSVAGGNTIYF
J: TRBJ1-3
V: TRBV29-1

CDR3: CASSPFPGRENNEQFF
J: TRBJ2-1
V: TRBV5-6

CDR3: CASSYPGLAGGQYDNEQFF
J: TRBJ2-1
V: TRBV6-2/TRBV6-3

CDR3: CASAKGVETQYF
J: TRBJ2-5
V: TRBV6-4

CDR3: CASSHPGLAGGNTDTQYF
J: TRBJ2-3
V: TRBV4-2

CDR3: CASSRGRDSYNEQFF
J: TRBJ2-1
V: TRBV7-8

CDR3: CSAPDIYGGEKLFF
J: TRBJ1-4
V: TRBV20-1

CDR3: CASSLVTGADTQYF
J: TRBJ2-3
V: TRBV7-2

CDR3: CASSLSTETWGYEQYF
J: TRBJ2-7
V: TRBV27

CDR3: CASSSALARYTDTQYF
J: TRBJ2-3
V: TRBV5-5

CDR3: CASSEGRVTEAFF
J: TRBJ1-1
V: TRBV6-1